This TCR beta chain was observed in a study of OX40 agonist ivuxolimab in advanced cancers. Using immunoSEQ multiplex PCR, the repertoire was profiled, and TCRdb retains in-frame clones only, with some absent. The sample contains about 75,000 clones, roughly 86% of which appear only once. Study-wide findings and caveats: Expanded peripheral T-cell antigen specificity went undetermined.

This clone was detected once. Antigen specificity is unknown. This CDR3 has 14 residues. Germline CDR1 MNHEY, CDR2 SMNVEV (reference sequence). V lost 3 bases to trimming and J lost 2 bases, with 11 bases between them. The specimen was CD4+ or CD8+ T cells sorted from blood, collected in a trial of the OX40 agonist ivuxolimab. The sequence derives from an adult with an advanced solid tumor such as melanoma, head and neck, liver or kidney cancer. The chain carries TRBV27 and TRBJ2-7; D is uncertain. Here the CDR3 reads CASSFRDSTYEQYF. The CDR3 DNA sequence: TGTGCCAGCAGTTTCAGAGACTCCACCTACGAGCAGTACTTC.